The 29 T cell receptor beta chains below come from one sample, sequenced in a study of T-cell memory formation after mild COVID-19 (dated by TCRdb to the early 2020s). The library came from 5' RACE. The sequencer was an Illumina NovaSeq 6000. TCRdb reran the public reads through fastp at Q25 and MiXCR, keeping productive beta chains. Each CDR3 protein appears once, grouped with its most common genes and DNA. Present in this sample are 150,000 to 200,000 distinct CDR3 sequences, around 10% of which were seen just once. Of the sample, more than 3.5% falls within the top ten clones. The material sequenced was PBMCs or a T cell subset sorted from them (not recorded which). These receptors originate from a young man who had mild COVID-19 (a few samples of this study predate the infection). The sample titles of this study are shuffled in the database, so cell type and time point are left out; the donor was told from shared clones.

The V gene is TRBV7-9, the J gene TRBJ1-5; no clear D gene. From germline, CDR1 is SEHNR and CDR2 FQNEAQ (reference sequence). The CDR3 totals 12 residues. V lost 5 bases to trimming and J lost 3 bases, with 5 bases between them. This chain's CDR3 is CASSTINQPQHF. The DNA for the CDR3 is TGTGCCAGCAGCACAATCAATCAGCCCCAGCATTTT.

The chain couples TRBV27 to TRBJ2-7; the match to TRBD1 covers 9 bases. The CDR3 spans 14 residues. The V gene's germline CDR1 is MNHEY and CDR2 SMNVEV (reference sequence). After removal of 3 bases from V and 3 bases from J, the junction contained 3 bases not matched to a gene. The DNA for the CDR3 is TGTGCCAGCAGTTTGGACAGGGGACGCTACGAGCAGTACTTC. Protein: CASSLDRGRYEQYF.

This clonotype was counted at least ten times. The chain has TRBV4-3 and TRBJ2-1; D uncertain. The CDR3 consists of 14 residues. Trimming removed 0 bases from V and 4 bases from J, with 7 bases in between. From germline, CDR1 is LGHNA and CDR2 YSLEER. The DNA for the CDR3 is TGCGCCAGCAGCCAAGAATCAGTGTACAATGAGCAGTTCTTC. The encoded protein is CASSQESVYNEQFF.

This clonotype was observed many times. The J gene is TRBJ2-5, the V gene TRBV29-1; unclear D gene. CDR3 length: 12 amino acids. The ends were cut back, 4 bases at V and 3 bases at J, with 9 bases in the middle. Germline lookup yields CDR1 SQVTM and CDR2 ANQGSEA. CDR3 sequence: CSVVSSKETQYF. For the CDR3, the DNA is TGCAGCGTTGTATCCAGCAAAGAGACCCAGTACTTC.

This clonotype occurred many times. This chain joins TRBV4-1 and TRBJ2-5, with D unresolved. Germline CDR1 MGHRA, CDR2 YSYEKL. This CDR3 region has 13 residues. The V gene lost 5 bases and the J gene lost 2 bases, with 9 bases spanning the gap. The CDR3 coding sequence is TGCGCCAGCAGCGTTATCGAGCAAGAGACCCAGTACTTC. It yields the protein CASSVIEQETQYF.

The chain couples TRBV4-3 to TRBJ1-6; D is uncertain. This CDR3 spans 15 amino acids. From germline, CDR1 is LGHNA and CDR2 YSLEER. Trimming pared 1 base from V and 7 bases from J, leaving 11 bases between. The CDR3 DNA is TGCGCCAGCAGCCAAGGCAAAGGAGGGAATTCACCCCTCCACTTT. It is translated as CASSQGKGGNSPLHF.

In its sample, this clonotype was seen a few times. The chain couples TRBV4-2 to TRBJ1-1; no clear D gene. The CDR3 contains 14 residues. Germline-derived CDR1 and CDR2 are LGHNA and YNFKEQ. V was cut by 0 bases and J by 1 base, with 6 bases left in between. The CDR3, as DNA: TGTGCCAGCAGCCAAGATTGGGGGAACACTGAAGCTTTCTTT. Protein: CASSQDWGNTEAFF.

This chain uses TRBV20-1 with TRBJ2-3; 12 bases line up with TRBD2. The germline V gene encodes CDR1 DFQATT and CDR2 SNEGSKA (reference sequence). V shed 6 bases, J shed 7 bases, and the junction held 11 bases outside the gene matches. CDR3 length equals 15 residues. The CDR3 region is CSASTTSGGPNTQYF. Here the CDR3 DNA reads TGCAGTGCCAGTACGACTAGCGGGGGACCAAATACGCAGTATTTT.

Only a few counts were recorded for this clonotype. The CDR3 DNA reads as TGTGCCAGCAGCTTAGCGCAGAATAGCAGGAATGAGCAGTTCTTC. As protein: CASSLAQNSRNEQFF. The J gene is TRBJ2-1, the V gene TRBV7-2; no reliable D call. The V gene lost 0 bases and the J gene lost 7 bases, with 13 bases spanning the gap. The CDR3 extends over 15 amino acids. Germline lookup yields CDR1 SGHTA and CDR2 FQGNSA.

In this sample, this clonotype turned up a few times. The V gene is TRBV10-1, the J gene TRBJ2-1; TRBD1 aligns across 9 bases. Trimming removed 0 bases from V and 8 bases from J; junction bases left unmatched: 2. The CDR3 covers 14 residues. In germline, CDR1 is WNHNN, CDR2 SYGVQD (reference sequence). The CDR3 DNA follows: TGCGCCAGCAGTGAGTCGAACAGGGGGCATGAGCAGTTCTTC. It encodes CASSESNRGHEQFF.

In its sample, this clonotype was seen a few times. V usage is TRBV5-5 and J usage is TRBJ2-7; 9 bases match TRBD1. V lost 2 bases to trimming and J lost 6 bases; unmatched junction nucleotides: 3. This CDR3 has 13 amino acids. The germline gives CDR1 SGHKS, CDR2 YYEKEE (reference sequence). CDR3 amino acids: CASSFLGQGEQYV. The CDR3, as DNA: TGTGCCAGCAGCTTTCTGGGACAGGGCGAGCAGTACGTC.

This CDR3 is CASYSRDLGYNEQFF. The DNA for the CDR3 is TGTGCCAGTTACAGCCGGGACTTGGGGTACAATGAGCAGTTCTTC. The genes are TRBV7-8 and TRBJ2-1, with D possibly being TRBD2 (6 bases). V gave up 9 bases and J gave up 4 bases, with 19 bases separating them. The germline V gene encodes CDR1 SGHVS and CDR2 FQNEAQ. The CDR3 has 15 residues.

This sequence joins TRBV18 and TRBJ2-4; D is unresolved. The germline V gene encodes CDR1 KGHSH and CDR2 LQKENI. Between the trimmed V and J ends, which lost 6 bases and 0 bases, there was a span of 9 bases. The CDR3 is made up of 14 amino acids. The CDR3 nucleotides read TGTGCCAGCTCCGAACAAGAAGCCAAAAACATTCAGTACTTC. It yields the protein CASSEQEAKNIQYF.

This clonotype was detected a few times. The rearrangement uses TRBV10-3 and TRBJ2-5, with 7 bases fitting TRBD1. The V gene's germline CDR1 is ENHRY and CDR2 SYGVKD. Trimming cost V 4 bases and J 4 bases; bases outside gene matches: 6. CDR3 length: 14 amino acids. The CDR3 protein is CAISVQGSGETQYF. The CDR3 DNA reads as TGTGCCATCAGTGTACAGGGGTCGGGAGAGACCCAGTACTTC.

This clonotype showed up just a few times. V and J are TRBV7-3 and TRBJ1-3; D unresolved. The CDR3 runs 16 residues. V was trimmed by 5 bases and J by 0 bases, leaving 14 bases between them. Germline CDR1 is SGHTA and CDR2 is FQGTGA. The CDR3 DNA follows: TGTGCCAGCAGCCCCGCGGGATTTCGCTCTGGAAACACCATATATTTT. It translates to CASSPAGFRSGNTIYF.

The CDR3 coding sequence is TGCAGTGCTAGAGAAGTATCGAGCGGGGAGCTGTTTTTT. It is translated as CSAREVSSGELFF. The J gene is TRBJ2-2, the V gene TRBV20-1, with unresolved D. Germline CDR1 DFQATT, CDR2 SNEGSKA (reference sequence). The CDR3 has 13 residues. With 0 bases removed from V and 7 bases from J, the gap between germline ends came to 9 bases.

This clonotype showed up just a few times. V and J are TRBV19 and TRBJ2-3; either TRBD1 or TRBD2 may fit D (6 bases each). Germline CDR1 and CDR2: LNHDA and SQIVND (reference sequence). V lost 7 bases to trimming and J lost 2 bases, with 13 bases between them. This CDR3 comprises 14 residues. The CDR3: CASKGGQLTDTQYF. The CDR3 DNA is TGTGCCAGTAAGGGAGGACAGCTCACAGATACGCAGTATTTT.

This clonotype was counted only a few times. The J gene is TRBJ2-1, the V gene TRBV11-3; a weak D match, TRBD2 (6 bases). The CDR3 totals 14 residues. Between the trimmed V and J ends, which lost 5 bases and 10 bases, there was a span of 18 bases. Germline lookup yields CDR1 SGHNT and CDR2 YENEEA. The CDR3 loop reads CASSLGSGGGEQFF. DNA of the CDR3: TGTGCCAGCAGCCTAGGGTCCGGGGGAGGCGAGCAGTTCTTC.

The chain combines TRBV6-2 or TRBV6-3 with TRBJ2-3; no clear D. The length of the CDR3 is 14 residues. Looked up from germline, CDR1 is MNHEY and CDR2 is SVGEGT. The V end was cut by 3 bases, the J end by 0 bases, with 7 bases between. The CDR3 region has the DNA TGTGCCAGCAGTTATGCGCGGAGCACAGATACGCAGTATTTT. Its translation: CASSYARSTDTQYF.

V usage is TRBV6-6 and J usage is TRBJ2-3, with 7 positions matching TRBD1. From germline, CDR1 is MNHNY and CDR2 SVGAGI (reference sequence). V gave up 10 bases and J gave up 1 base; unmatched junction bases: 8. This CDR3 is 14 amino acids long. The CDR3 is CATRGTGGTDTQYF. The CDR3 DNA is TGTGCCACAAGAGGTACAGGGGGCACAGATACGCAGTATTTT.

This rearrangement joins TRBV12-3 or TRBV12-4 to TRBJ2-3; D unclear. Trimming removed 7 bases at V and 4 bases at J, with 12 bases between. This CDR3 has 13 amino acids. In nucleotides, the CDR3 is TGTGCCAGCACCTCCAATTCTGCAGATACGCAGTATTTT. It yields the protein CASTSNSADTQYF.

The chain combines TRBV12-3 or TRBV12-4 with TRBJ2-3; no clear D gene. The ends were cut back, 7 bases at V and 1 base at J, with 12 bases in the middle. The CDR3 loop spans 14 amino acids. CDR3 region: CASTSPGGTDTQYF. CDR3 coding DNA: TGTGCCAGCACTTCGCCTGGGGGCACAGATACGCAGTATTTT.

This clonotype was observed a handful of times. The chain employs TRBV19 and TRBJ1-2; D gene ambiguous. The CDR3 has 11 amino acids. V was cut by 6 bases and J by 6 bases, with 8 bases left in between. CDR1 and CDR2 (germline): LNHDA, SQIVND (reference sequence). Here the CDR3 reads CASRKPDGYTF. CDR3 in DNA: TGTGCCAGTAGGAAACCTGATGGCTACACCTTC.

The V gene is TRBV10-3, the J gene TRBJ2-7; D gene unclear. The germline gives CDR1 ENHRY, CDR2 SYGVKD. V shed 6 bases and J shed 0 bases, with 9 bases lying between them. The length of the CDR3 is 13 residues. The CDR3 DNA is TGTGCCATCAGACCGGACGGCTCCTACGAGCAGTACGTC. Translated: CAIRPDGSYEQYV.

This clonotype was counted between two and nine times. The chain is built from TRBV28 and TRBJ2-7, with D unclear. The germline gives CDR1 MDHEN, CDR2 SYDVKM. The V end was cut by 3 bases, the J end by 3 bases, with 6 bases between. This CDR3 has 12 amino acids. CDR3 in amino acids: CASSLDHYEQYF. The DNA of the CDR3 is TGTGCCAGCAGTTTGGACCACTACGAGCAGTACTTC.

The chain couples TRBV20-1 to TRBJ2-3; 9 nucleotides agree with TRBD2. J was trimmed by 1 base and V by 6 bases; bases with no gene match: 5. In germline, CDR1 is DFQATT, CDR2 SNEGSKA (reference sequence). This CDR3 contains 14 residues. CDR3 bases: TGCAGTGCCAAAGCGGGGGGCGGCACAGATACGCAGTATTTT. Amino acids: CSAKAGGGTDTQYF.

A few counts support this clonotype. The chain employs TRBV6-1 and TRBJ2-7; D not certain. This CDR3 is 11 amino acids long. The germline V gene has CDR1 MNHNS and CDR2 SASEGT. V lost 5 bases, J lost 4 bases, and 6 bases lay in between. The CDR3 loop reads CASSLTYEQYF. Here the CDR3 DNA reads TGTGCCAGCAGTCTCACTTACGAGCAGTACTTC.

The gene calls are TRBV5-1 and TRBJ2-3; 7 bases are shared with TRBD2. The junction had 8 bases not matched to a gene; V was cut back by 4 bases and J by 0 bases. This CDR3 has 16 residues. Per the germline V gene, CDR1 is SGHRS and CDR2 is YFSETQ. CDR3 region: CASSPGGSGSTDTQYF. The CDR3 region has the DNA TGCGCCAGCAGCCCTGGGGGTAGCGGGAGCACAGATACGCAGTATTTT.

Only a few counts were recorded for this clonotype. This chain links TRBV4-1 with TRBJ2-3; D remains unclear. Trimming removed 0 bases at V and 4 bases at J, with 17 bases between. The CDR3 covers 17 residues. CDR1 is MGHRA and CDR2 is YSYEKL in the germline V gene. CDR3 in amino acids: CASSQDKWQKSADTQYF. The CDR3 coding sequence is TGCGCCAGCAGCCAAGATAAGTGGCAGAAAAGCGCAGATACGCAGTATTTT.